This record concerns one TCR beta chain sequence. Germline V gives CDR1 MNHGY, CDR2 SAAAGT. V was trimmed by 7 bases and J by 9 bases, leaving 13 bases between them. This CDR3 has 12 residues. Amplified regions were TCR beta CDR3 sequences from RNA transcripts. A set of HTBI primers served as the primers for a first-round RT-PCR of the TCR CDR3. TCRdb re-called the multiplex PCR reads with MiXCR, one entry per CDR3 protein. Of about 590,000 distinct CDR3 sequences detected, approximately 14% appear once; the ten largest clones hold under 8%. This sample was included in a study of T cells in Graves' hyperthyroidism and ophthalmopathy.

The genes are TRBV6-8 and TRBJ2-1; D possibly corresponds to TRBD2 (5 bases). The sample comprised blood. The sequence was obtained from a woman in her 30s with Graves' hyperthyroidism. The CDR3 DNA sequence: TGTGCCAGCACCCAAGTCCGGGGTGAGCAGTTCTTC. The encoded protein is CASTQVRGEQFF.